This is a list of T cell receptor beta chains from one sample in a study of technical replicates of blood from a handful of donors. Some clones are missing from TCRdb's copy, which holds only in-frame ones; the method was immunoSEQ multiplex PCR. This table has 75,000 to 80,000 clones, approximately 94% appearing once. The sequenced sample consisted of T cells isolated from PBMCs. Every receptor here comes from a human donor in good health. Both conserved end residues are part of each CDR3. The D gene is left open where the match is weak. The listing skips clone size in some rows; elsewhere it reads once, few, many or a size class.

>-|TRBV5-1|TRBJ1-2|-
TGCGCCAGCAGCTACTACAGGGAGACTAACTATGGCTACACCTTC
CASSYYRETNYGYTF
>TRBD1|TRBV18|TRBJ1-1|-
TGTGCCAGCTCGGGACAGCTTGAAGCTTTCTTT
CASSGQLEAFF
>-|TRBV7-3|TRBJ1-1|-
TGTGCCAGCAGCTTAAGCAGGGGAGAAGCTTTCTTT
CASSLSRGEAFF
>TRBD1|TRBV27|TRBJ2-7|-
TGTGCCAGCAAAGTTCGGACAGGCTCCTCCTACGAGCAGTACTTC
CASKVRTGSSYEQYF
>-|TRBV5-4|TRBJ2-2|-
TGTGCCAGCAGCTTCATTGCCGGGGAGCTGTTTTTT
CASSFIAGELFF
>TRBD1|TRBV19|TRBJ2-2|-
TGTGCCACCAAAACCGGGGACAGGGGCAACACCGGGGAGCTGTTTTTT
CATKTGDRGNTGELFF
>-|TRBV6-5|TRBJ1-4|-
TGTGCCAGCAGGCGGGGACTAGCTAATGAAAAACTGTTTTTT
CASRRGLANEKLFF
>TRBD1|TRBV27|TRBJ2-7|once
TGTGCCAGCAGTTTACGACAGGGGGCAGGCGAGCAGTACTTC
CASSLRQGAGEQYF
>-|TRBV30|TRBJ1-3|few
TGTGCCTGGAGTGTGAGCCGATCTGGAAACACCATATATTTT
CAWSVSRSGNTIYF
>-|TRBV6-1|TRBJ2-3|-
TGTGCCAGCAGTGGAGGGACTGATACGCAGTATTTT
CASSGGTDTQYF
>TRBD2|TRBV7-2|TRBJ2-1|-
TGTGCCAGCAGCTTAGTCTCTAGCGGGTCCTCCTACAATGAGCAGTTCTTC
CASSLVSSGSSYNEQFF
>-|TRBV5-6|TRBJ2-7|-
TGTGCCAGCAGCTTGGCGTCGTACGAGCAGTACTTC
CASSLASYEQYF
>-|TRBV28|TRBJ1-3|-
TGTGCCAGCAACGGCGAGAAACGACAGTACTCTGGAAACACCATATATTTT
CASNGEKRQYSGNTIYF
>TRBD2|TRBV19|TRBJ2-2|-
TGTGCTAGTAATACAGGACTAGCGGACACCGGGGAGCTGTTTTTT
CASNTGLADTGELFF
>-|TRBV4-1|TRBJ2-7|-
TGCGCCAGCAGCCAAGAAAGCCTACAGAGCTCCTTCTACGAGCAGTACTTC
CASSQESLQSSFYEQYF
>-|TRBV7-6|TRBJ2-1|-
TGTGCCAGCAGCGCAGCTTCTAGCAATGAGCAGTTCTTC
CASSAASSNEQFF
>TRBD1|TRBV19|TRBJ1-2|-
TGTGCCACAACTCCGGACAGGGACTCTGGCTACACCTTC
CATTPDRDSGYTF
>-|TRBV4-3|TRBJ1-5|-
TGCGCCAGCAGCCAAGTTTACACATACGGCAATCAGCCCCAGCATTTT
CASSQVYTYGNQPQHF
>TRBD1|TRBV9|TRBJ1-4|once
TGTGCCAGCAGCGTAGCGGGAGGGGGCACAACTAATGAAAAACTGTTTTTT
CASSVAGGGTTNEKLFF
>-|TRBV6-5|TRBJ2-1|-
TGTGCCAGCAGTTACCTCTCGGGAAATGAGCAGTTCTTC
CASSYLSGNEQFF
>TRBD1|TRBV14|TRBJ1-2|-
TGTGCCAGCAGCCACTACCGACAGGGTGGGGACTATGGCTACACCTTC
CASSHYRQGGDYGYTF
>TRBD1|TRBV29-1|TRBJ1-1|once
TGCAGCGTTGAGAGGACAGGGATGAACACTGAAGCTTTCTTT
CSVERTGMNTEAFF
>TRBD2|TRBV7-2|TRBJ2-2|-
TGTGCCAGCAGCTCCGGGATAGCGGGAGCAGCCGGGGAGCTGTTTTTT
CASSSGIAGAAGELFF
>TRBD2|TRBV5-1|TRBJ2-7|-
TGCGCCAGCAGCTTTAGCGGGGGGCAGTACTTC
CASSFSGGQYF
>-|TRBV11-3|TRBJ1-4|-
TGTGCCAGCAGCTTAGGCGGGGACGGGGAAAAACTGTTTTTT
CASSLGGDGEKLFF
>TRBD1|TRBV6-5|TRBJ2-7|-
TGTGCCAGCAGTTTTCATCCCCGGGACAGGGGCTACGAGCAGTACTTC
CASSFHPRDRGYEQYF
>TRBD1|TRBV2|TRBJ1-2|-
TGTGCCAGCAGGATCGACAGGGTTGTTAACTATGGCTACACCTTC
CASRIDRVVNYGYTF
>TRBD2|TRBV2|TRBJ2-3|-
TGTGCCAGCAGTGAGGGACTAGCGGGAGGCACAGATACGCAGTATTTT
CASSEGLAGGTDTQYF
>-|TRBV19|TRBJ2-7|-
TGTGCCAGTAGTATAGGACCCGGGACAATGCCCGAGCAGTACTTC
CASSIGPGTMPEQYF
>TRBD2|TRBV13|TRBJ2-5|-
TGTGCCAGCAGCTCAAGACTAGCGGGGGTCCAAGAGACCCAGTACTTC
CASSSRLAGVQETQYF
>-|TRBV6-6|TRBJ1-1|-
TGTGCCAGCAGTCAACAGGGATTCATGAACACTGAAGCTTTCTTT
CASSQQGFMNTEAFF
>-|TRBV9|TRBJ2-1|-
TGTGCCAGCAGCGGGGCCCCCCGGGGACTCAATGAGCAGTTCTTC
CASSGAPRGLNEQFF
>TRBD2|TRBV6-5|TRBJ2-3|-
TGTGCCAGCTGGCGGGAGACGAGAGATACGCAGTATTTT
CASWRETRDTQYF
>TRBD2|TRBV10-3|TRBJ2-1|once
TGTGCCATCAGTGAGCCGCGGGAGATCTACAATGAGCAGTTCTTC
CAISEPREIYNEQFF
>-|TRBV4-3|TRBJ2-7|-
TGCGCCAGCAGCCAGGGGGCGTTCTACGAGCAGTACTTC
CASSQGAFYEQYF
>-|TRBV27|TRBJ2-3|-
TGTGCCAGCAGTTTATTATCTAGCACAGATACGCAGTATTTT
CASSLLSSTDTQYF
>TRBD1|TRBV7-2|TRBJ1-3|-
TGTGCCAGCAGTCCCAGGGGGAGCGGAAACACCATATATTTT
CASSPRGSGNTIYF
>TRBD1|TRBV4-1|TRBJ2-7|-
TGCGCCAGCAGCCACACGACCCGGGACAGGGGACACTACGAGCAGTACTTC
CASSHTTRDRGHYEQYF
>TRBD2|TRBV4-1|TRBJ2-7|-
TGCGCCAGCAGCCAGACCGGGACTACCACGACGCGGTACGAGCAGTACTTC
CASSQTGTTTTRYEQYF
>TRBD1|TRBV4-3|TRBJ2-2|-
TGCGCCAGCAGCCGAGACAGGGGGCGATCCGCGAACACCGGGGAGCTGTTTTTT
CASSRDRGRSANTGELFF
>TRBD2|TRBV20-1|TRBJ2-7|-
TGCAGTCTTCTAGCGGGCGAGCAGTACTTC
CSLLAGEQYF
>-|TRBV9|TRBJ2-5|-
TGTGCCAGCAGCGTAGGTGGAGTTGAGTACCAAGAGACCCAGTACTTC
CASSVGGVEYQETQYF
>-|TRBV9|TRBJ1-1|-
TGTGCCAGCAGCTTACAGGGGAACACTGAAGCTTTCTTT
CASSLQGNTEAFF
>TRBD2|TRBV7-2|TRBJ2-7|-
TGTGCCAGCAGCTCTAGCGGGAACCCCTCCTACGAGCAGTACTTC
CASSSSGNPSYEQYF
>TRBD1|TRBV18|TRBJ1-5|-
TGTGCCAGCTCCCCGGGACAGGCCCTTCAGCCCCAGCATTTT
CASSPGQALQPQHF